A selection of T cell receptor beta chains follows, all from one sample in a study of shared clonotypes between healthy human individuals. Here immunoSEQ multiplex PCR was the method, and the copy in TCRdb shows in-frame clones only, minus some. The sample lists around 2.5 million clones, approximately 93% occurring once. The sample was naive CD4+ T cells from PBMCs. These receptors came from a man younger than 35 in good health. Some clones in this sample may be carry-over from other donors' samples. Both conserved end residues are part of each CDR3. The order of the fields is J gene, D gene, V gene, clone size, CDR3 DNA, CDR3 protein. A D gene is named only where the DNA matches it firmly. Clone size is not always given. Where it is, it says once, few, many or a class for expanded clones.

J: TRBJ2-5; D: .; V: TRBV6-5; size: .; DNA: TGTGCCAGCAGTTACACCGGGACCCAGTACTTC; CDR3: CASSYTGTQYF
J: TRBJ1-1; D: .; V: TRBV15; size: .; DNA: TGTGCCACCTCTGCCCGGAACACTGAAGCTTTCTTT; CDR3: CATSARNTEAFF
J: TRBJ2-7; D: .; V: TRBV7-8; size: .; DNA: TGTGCCAGCAGCAGCGGGCCCTACGAGCAGTACTTC; CDR3: CASSSGPYEQYF
J: TRBJ1-4; D: .; V: TRBV4-3; size: few; DNA: TGCGCCAGCAGCCAAGATCCACGGGGGCGCGATGAAAAACTGTTTTTT; CDR3: CASSQDPRGRDEKLFF
J: TRBJ2-7; D: TRBD2; V: TRBV5-1; size: .; DNA: TGCGCCAGCAGCTTGGTCGGGACTAGCTCCTACGAGCAGTACTTC; CDR3: CASSLVGTSSYEQYF
J: TRBJ1-2; D: .; V: TRBV5-1; size: .; DNA: TGCGCCAGCAGCCGGAATTCCGCGGACACTGTATTTTATGGCTACACCTTC; CDR3: CASSRNSADTVFYGYTF
J: TRBJ2-5; D: .; V: TRBV29-1; size: .; DNA: TGCAGCGTGGGGGAGCGGACATGGTACCAAGAGACCCAGTACTTC; CDR3: CSVGERTWYQETQYF
J: TRBJ2-4; D: .; V: TRBV6-6; size: .; DNA: TGTGCCAGCAGTTACGTGGGGGCGCGGGCCAAAAACATTCAGTACTTC; CDR3: CASSYVGARAKNIQYF
J: TRBJ2-1; D: TRBD2; V: TRBV9; size: .; DNA: TGTGCCAGCAGCGCTAGCGGGAGTTCATACAATGAGCAGTTCTTC; CDR3: CASSASGSSYNEQFF
J: TRBJ2-1; D: TRBD2; V: TRBV28; size: .; DNA: TGTGCCAGCATCCTACGGGGGGAAGGCTACTACAATGAGCAGTTCTTC; CDR3: CASILRGEGYYNEQFF
J: TRBJ2-7; D: TRBD1; V: TRBV14; size: .; DNA: TGTGCCAGCAGCCGTTCAGGGGGCACCACCTACGAGCAGTACTTC; CDR3: CASSRSGGTTYEQYF
J: TRBJ2-7; D: .; V: TRBV28; size: .; DNA: TGTGCCAGCAGTCCAGGGACCTACTCCTACGAGCAGTACTTC; CDR3: CASSPGTYSYEQYF
J: TRBJ2-5; D: .; V: TRBV6-5; size: .; DNA: TGTGCCAGCAGTTCTCCCACCCAGTACTTC; CDR3: CASSSPTQYF
J: TRBJ1-2; D: TRBD1; V: TRBV5-1; size: .; DNA: TGCGCCAGCAGCTTGGATCCGACAGGGTGGGGCTACACCTTC; CDR3: CASSLDPTGWGYTF
J: TRBJ2-3; D: TRBD2; V: TRBV5-1; size: .; DNA: TGCGCCAGCAGCTTGCTAGCGGGAGCCGAGTCGGATACGCAGTATTTT; CDR3: CASSLLAGAESDTQYF
J: TRBJ1-3; D: .; V: TRBV7-9; size: .; DNA: TGTGCCAGCAGCTTTTCTATGGTATCTGGAAACACCATATATTTT; CDR3: CASSFSMVSGNTIYF
J: TRBJ2-3; D: TRBD2; V: TRBV20-1; size: .; DNA: TGCAGTGCGGAAGGGCGGGAGGCTCTGTATTTT; CDR3: CSAEGREALYF
J: TRBJ1-2; D: .; V: TRBV27; size: .; DNA: TGTGCCAGCAGTTTCAGGGGTAACTATGGCTACACCTTC; CDR3: CASSFRGNYGYTF
J: TRBJ1-4; D: .; V: TRBV28; size: .; DNA: TGTGCCAGCAGTTTACTGGGGTCAACTAATGAAAAACTGTTTTTT; CDR3: CASSLLGSTNEKLFF
J: TRBJ1-2; D: .; V: TRBV28; size: .; DNA: TGTGCCAGCAGCCCACCGGGGGACTATGGCTACACCTTC; CDR3: CASSPPGDYGYTF
J: TRBJ2-5; D: .; V: TRBV21-1; size: .; DNA: TGTGCCAGCAGCAAAGAGGACAGGGGGCAAGAGACCCAGTACTTC; CDR3: CASSKEDRGQETQYF
J: TRBJ2-7; D: .; V: TRBV5-1; size: .; DNA: TGCGCCAGCAGCCAGTCCGGAAGCTCCTACGAGCAGTACTTC; CDR3: CASSQSGSSYEQYF
J: TRBJ2-7; D: .; V: TRBV4-1; size: .; DNA: TGCGCCAGCAGCCAAAGGGCCCATCAGGGCGACACCTACGAGCAGTACTTC; CDR3: CASSQRAHQGDTYEQYF
J: TRBJ2-7; D: .; V: TRBV28; size: .; DNA: TGTGCCAGCAGTTTTTGGCGGGGTCAAACCGCCTACGAGCAGTACTTC; CDR3: CASSFWRGQTAYEQYF
J: TRBJ2-5; D: .; V: TRBV5-1; size: once; DNA: TGCGCCAGCAGCTTGGGACAGTCAGAGACCCAGTACTTC; CDR3: CASSLGQSETQYF
J: TRBJ1-1; D: .; V: TRBV5-1; size: .; DNA: TGCGCCAGCAGCTCCCTACTCCAGGGTGATACTGAAGCTTTCTTT; CDR3: CASSSLLQGDTEAFF
J: TRBJ2-1; D: .; V: TRBV9; size: once; DNA: TGTGCCAGCAGCGGCAGACAGCACTCCTACAATGAGCAGTTCTTC; CDR3: CASSGRQHSYNEQFF
J: TRBJ2-5; D: .; V: TRBV30; size: .; DNA: TGTGCCTGGAGTGCGGGCCAAGAGACCCAGTACTTC; CDR3: CAWSAGQETQYF
J: TRBJ2-7; D: TRBD2; V: TRBV7-9; size: .; DNA: TGTGCCAGCAGCCCCGTGGGGGTAGCGGGGACGAAGCAGTACTTC; CDR3: CASSPVGVAGTKQYF
J: TRBJ2-1; D: .; V: TRBV27; size: .; DNA: TGTGCCAGCAGTTTATCTGGGGGGCTACGGGAGTTCTTC; CDR3: CASSLSGGLREFF
J: TRBJ1-2; D: TRBD1; V: TRBV19; size: .; DNA: TGTGCCAGTAGCTGGGGACAGGCTAACTATGGCTACACCTTC; CDR3: CASSWGQANYGYTF